This TCR beta chain was recorded in a study of blood T cell repertoires in COVID-19 (TCRdb year 2020). Broadly, across the study: The collaborator samples originated in the United States, Italy and Spain and spanned the acute and convalescent phases of COVID-19. The prospective study material was composed of cDNA or gDNA derived from T cells, B-cell-depleted T cells, or PBMCs. Subjects who had been exposed to COVID-19, were actively infected with it, or had recovered from it provided the deeply sampled blood TCRbeta repertoires that made up the dataset. The repertoires were made available in a free public database intended to serve as a resource for research on the immune response to SARS-CoV-2. Samples came from the ongoing ImmuneRACE study (first 160 participants) plus 1,254 subjects from 6 global collaborators. A de-identified subject ID, COVID-19 status, age in years and sex were almost always included in the sample metadata. Where available, HLA class I and class II types were obtained from metadata supplied by the sample provider rather than from assay-based typing. Broad study findings and their caveats: Clinical and demographic metadata were provided uncurated, with the amount varying by source and participant.

The collaborating institutions used their own protocols to collect whole blood in K2EDTA tubes. For TCRbeta analysis, collaborators shipped samples as frozen whole blood, isolated PBMCs, or DNA extracted from either of those sample types. A single count supports this clone. Its antigen is not yet known. No qualities accompany the bases; no much larger clone lies one base away. CDR1 and CDR2 are drawn from the germline V gene (reference sequence): LNHDA, SQIVND. Deletion took 1 base off V and 4 bases off J, with a span of 8 bases between the germline ends. The CDR3 covers 14 residues, taking in both the cysteine and the phenylalanine. Only the CDR3 region is kept as DNA, spanning 42 bases read in frame from base 1. TCRbeta CDR3 regions were amplified from genomic DNA using the immunoSEQ Assay, a bias-controlled multiplex PCR. Under the source paper's analysis protocol: The number of nucleated cells in each sample was estimated from the amplification of reference gene primers within the assay. To quantify the absolute abundance of each unique TCRbeta CDR3 rearrangement, sequence reads were collapsed and filtered. For each sample, productive Simpson clonality was calculated as the square root of Simpson's diversity index over productive rearrangements. TCRdb mirrors the immuneACCESS table, restricted to in-frame sequences. Some clones are absent from its copies; in checked studies, under half trace to an unresolved V gene, and the reason for the others is unknown. The V and J calls and the clone size are those of that table, but D and trimming were determined from the DNA. Here the sample has some 93,000 clones; around 86% occur a single time. Jointly, the top ten make up about a tenth of the sample.

This sequence originates from a man between 45 and 60 years old with acute or convalescent COVID-19. The chain employs TRBV19 and TRBJ1-5; matching of 5 bases hints at TRBD1 as the D gene. Sequencing was carried out using peripheral blood. The DNA sequence follows: TGTGCCAGTAGTATAGTAAGGGGTAATCAGCCCCAGCATTTT. Its protein is CASSIVRGNQPQHF.